This TCR beta chain was observed in a study of T cells in Graves' hyperthyroidism and ophthalmopathy. Study results and limitations: Stable hyperthyroidism was separated from ophthalmopathy by a model based on 13 V-J features.

The CDR3 regions of TCR beta were amplified from RNA transcripts. A first-round RT-PCR of the TCR CDR3 used the HTBI primer set. TCRdb redid the calling of the multiplex PCR reads with MiXCR, one entry per CDR3 protein. The data show 480,000 or so distinct CDR3 sequences, about 46% seen once. Trimming took 1 base from V and 1 from J; bases not matched to a gene: 0. The CDR3 is 15 amino acids. Germline loops: CDR1 SQVTM, CDR2 ANQGSEA. Thyroid ultrasound, orbital computed tomography, clinical symptoms, and serum thyroxine and TRAb underpinned diagnoses. With respect to this clonotype: Antigen specificity is unknown.

Input material: peripheral blood or thyroid tissue (not recorded which). The rearrangement uses TRBV29-1 and TRBJ1-5; 11 nucleotides line up with TRBD1. This TCR came from an adult woman with Graves' disease, either hyperthyroidism or ophthalmopathy (not recorded which). The CDR3 bases are TGCAGCGTTGAAGGGACAGGGGGCAGCAATCAGCCCCAGCATTTT. Residues: CSVEGTGGSNQPQHF.